The 14 T cell receptor beta chains below come from one sample, sequenced in a study of CD4 T cells in relation to SARS-CoV-2 and coronaviruses. Antigens of these TCRs are unknown. Clones were sequenced by immunoSEQ multiplex PCR, and TCRdb holds only the in-frame ones, with some missing. The profile covers 20,000 to 25,000 clones, with roughly 79% appearing a single time and approximately 15% taken by the ten largest. CD4+ T cells from unexposed donors were obtained before the COVID-19 pandemic (2011-2018). CD4+ T cells were isolated from the cells after around 9 days of culture. Sequences were obtained from CD4+ T cells from PBMCs, cultured in vitro. Every receptor here comes from a human donor in good health.

This chain joins TRBV11-2 and TRBJ2-3; tentatively, D is TRBD1 or TRBD2 (5 bases each). There are 16 residues in the CDR3. The ends were cut back, 4 bases at V and 2 bases at J, with 16 bases in the middle. The V gene's germline CDR1 is SGHAT and CDR2 FQNNGV. The chain's CDR3 is CASSYGTGRNTDTQYF. The CDR3 DNA reads TGTGCCAGCAGCTACGGGACCGGACGTAACACAGATACGCAGTATTTT.

This clone has more than one count but fewer than ten. The chain combines TRBV28 with TRBJ1-2; 8 bases fit TRBD1. The V gene end was trimmed by 8 bases and the J gene end by 4 bases; junction bases not matched to a gene: 6. There are 13 residues in the CDR3. Germline CDR1 and CDR2: MDHEN and SYDVKM. DNA for the CDR3: TGTGCCAGCCGACAAACAGGGGGCTATGGCTACACCTTC. Its translation is CASRQTGGYGYTF.

The chain has TRBV30 and TRBJ1-2; D gene unclear. In germline, CDR1 is GTSNPN, CDR2 SVGIG (reference sequence). The CDR3 contains 13 residues. Trimming removed 0 bases from V and 0 bases from J, with 5 bases in between. In DNA form, the CDR3 reads TGTGCCTGGAGTGTACTAGCTAACTATGGCTACACCTTC. Translated, it gives CAWSVLANYGYTF.

The genes are TRBV5-1 and TRBJ1-1; D not certain. The length of the CDR3 is 12 residues. V was clipped by 5 bases and J by 5 bases, with 10 bases between them. CDR1 SGHRS and CDR2 YFSETQ come from the germline V gene. The CDR3 nucleotides read TGCGCCAGCAGTTTTGGTTTTACTGAAGCTTTCTTT. Translation: CASSFGFTEAFF. The full variable domain, completed using reference TRBV5-1 and TRBJ1-1, is KAGVTQTPRYLIKTRGQQVTLSCSPISGHRSVSWYQQTPGQGLQFLFEYFSETQRNKGNFPGRFSGRQFSNSRSEMNVSTLELGDSALYLCASSFGFTEAFFGQGTRLTVV.

The V and J genes are TRBV6-1 and TRBJ2-3, with D possibly TRBD2 on 6 matching bases. The CDR3 spans 15 residues. CDR1 MNHNS and CDR2 SASEGT come from the germline V gene. Trimming removed 1 base from V and 3 bases from J, with 11 bases in between. The CDR3 DNA sequence: TGTGCCAGCAGTGAAGGGCTAGCGCAGACAGATACGCAGTATTTT. Its translation is CASSEGLAQTDTQYF.

V gene TRBV9 combines with J gene TRBJ1-3, with TRBD1 identical over 8 bases. The CDR3 consists of 17 residues. With V trimmed by 0 bases and J by 3 bases, 8 bases remained unmatched. The germline gives CDR1 SGDLS, CDR2 YYNGEE. CDR3 coding DNA: TGTGCCAGCAGCGTAGGTACAGGGGGTGCCATTGGAAACACCATATATTTT. This translates into CASSVGTGGAIGNTIYF.

This clone was counted once. The rearrangement joins TRBV28 to TRBJ1-2, with D possibly TRBD1 on 5 matching bases. Trimming removed 2 bases from V and 4 bases from J, with 8 bases in between. Looked up from germline, CDR1 is MDHEN and CDR2 is SYDVKM. The CDR3 sequence is 13 residues long. CDR3 loop: CASSLGGGYGYTF. Written as DNA, the CDR3 is TGTGCCAGCAGTTTAGGGGGAGGCTATGGCTACACCTTC.

There are a few counts of this clone. The V gene is TRBV11-2, the J gene TRBJ2-7, with TRBD1 matching 7 bases. This CDR3 region has 15 residues. V lost 7 bases and J lost 1; bases outside the gene matches: 10. Germline values: CDR1 SGHAT, CDR2 FQNNGV. The CDR3 nucleotides are TGTGCCAGCACTATACAGGGGCCCGCTTCCTACGAGCAGTACTTC. This encodes CASTIQGPASYEQYF.

To note about this clone: The junction shows a germline mismatch at one end, possibly a read error. The chain couples TRBV5-8 to TRBJ2-7; no reliable D call. The CDR3 is made up of 12 amino acids. The germline V gene has CDR1 SGHTS and CDR2 YDEGEE. In DNA, the CDR3 is TGTGCCAGCAGCTTCGGGCAGCCCCTCCCTACCTTC. Its translation is CASSFGQPLPTF.

V usage is TRBV2 and J usage is TRBJ1-5; 10 nucleotides align to TRBD1. Germline CDR1 SNHLY, CDR2 FYNNEI. Trimming at V came to 5 bases and at J to 6 bases, leaving 7 bases not matched to a gene. The CDR3 is 15 amino acids. CDR3 coding DNA: TGTGCCAGCAGTAAGGACAGGGGGTCCGGTCAGCCCCAGCATTTT. It encodes CASSKDRGSGQPQHF.

The V and J genes are TRBV3-1 (or the pseudogene TRBV3-2) and TRBJ2-1; D is perhaps TRBD1 (6 bases). Trimming removed 1 base at V and 12 bases at J, with 13 bases between. Germline V lookup: CDR1 LGHDT, CDR2 YNNKEL (reference sequence). This CDR3 comprises 13 residues. The CDR3 nucleotides read TGTGCCAGCAGCCAAGCGGGGACAACGGGGCAGTTCTTC. Its translation is CASSQAGTTGQFF.

The chain couples TRBV15 to TRBJ2-7; D is possibly TRBD1 (5 bases). Between the trimmed V and J ends, which lost 1 base and 3 bases, there was a span of 16 bases. CDR1 and CDR2 from the germline V gene are LNHNV and YYDKDF (reference sequence). The CDR3 spans 16 residues. CDR3 in DNA: TGTGCCACCAGCAGAGGCAGGGTGGGCCCCCTCTACGAGCAGTACTTC. This gives the protein CATSRGRVGPLYEQYF.

The V and J genes are TRBV7-9 and TRBJ1-2; D uncertain. Trimming removed 1 base from V and 3 bases from J, with 6 bases in between. Germline V CDR1 and CDR2: SEHNR, FQNEAQ (reference sequence). The CDR3 has 13 residues. Here the CDR3 DNA reads TGTGCCAGCAGCTTAGTAGGGTACTATGGCTACACCTTC. This encodes CASSLVGYYGYTF.

The chain recombines TRBV3-1 (or the pseudogene TRBV3-2) with TRBJ2-3; 14 bases map to TRBD2. CDR3 length: 17 residues. The J segment lost 4 bases and the V segment lost 1 base, leaving 4 bases of the junction unmatched. CDR1 is LGHDT and CDR2 is YNNKEL in the germline V gene (reference sequence). In DNA, the CDR3 is TGTGCCAGCAGCCAAGGGACTAGCGGGAGGCGAGCAGATACGCAGTATTTT. It is translated as CASSQGTSGRRADTQYF.